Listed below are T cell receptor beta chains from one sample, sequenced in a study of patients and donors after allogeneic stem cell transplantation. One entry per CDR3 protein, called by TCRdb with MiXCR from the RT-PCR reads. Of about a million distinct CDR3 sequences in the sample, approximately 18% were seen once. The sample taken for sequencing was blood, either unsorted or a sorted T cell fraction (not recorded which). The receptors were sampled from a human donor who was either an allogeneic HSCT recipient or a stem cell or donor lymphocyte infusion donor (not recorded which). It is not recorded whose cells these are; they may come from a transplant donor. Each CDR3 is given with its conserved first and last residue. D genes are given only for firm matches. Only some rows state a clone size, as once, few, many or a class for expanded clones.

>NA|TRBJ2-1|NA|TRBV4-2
TGTGCCAGCAGCCAGAGACACCGGGACCCCGAAAGTCGGTTCTTC
CASSQRHRDPESRFF
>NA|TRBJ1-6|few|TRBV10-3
TGTGCCATCAGCCGGGGAGGAGCCGGGGGAAATTCACCCCTCCACTTT
CAISRGGAGGNSPLHF
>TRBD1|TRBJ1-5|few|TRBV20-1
TGCAGTGTCTCCGGGGACAGGGACAATCAGCCCCAGCATTTT
CSVSGDRDNQPQHF
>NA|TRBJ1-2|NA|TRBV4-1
TGCGCCAGCAGCCAAGGGATATTGGACGCCCTTAACTATGGCTACACCTTC
CASSQGILDALNYGYTF
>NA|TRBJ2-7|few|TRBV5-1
TGCGCCAGCAGCGGACAGACCTCCTACGAGCAGTACTTC
CASSGQTSYEQYF
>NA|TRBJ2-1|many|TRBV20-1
TGCAGTGCTCGTCCCGCGGGAACCTACAATGAGCAGTTCTTC
CSARPAGTYNEQFF
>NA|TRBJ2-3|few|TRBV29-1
TGCAGCGTTCAGCGGCAAAGCCCCATGGGCACAGATACGCAGTATTTT
CSVQRQSPMGTDTQYF
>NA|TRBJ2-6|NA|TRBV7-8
TGTGCCAGCAGCGCTAGGGTTTTTGGGGCCAACGTCCTGACTTTC
CASSARVFGANVLTF
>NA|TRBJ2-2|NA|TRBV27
TGTGCCAGCAGTCCGGGGCAAGGCGGGGAGCTGTTTTTT
CASSPGQGGELFF
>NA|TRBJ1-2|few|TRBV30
TGTGCCTGGAGCCATCAAACAGGGCCGAACTATGGCTACACCTTC
CAWSHQTGPNYGYTF
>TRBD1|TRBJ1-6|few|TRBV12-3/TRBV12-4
TGTGCCAGCAGCTGGACAGGGGGAGATTCACCCCTCCACTTT
CASSWTGGDSPLHF
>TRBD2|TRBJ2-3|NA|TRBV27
TGTGCCAGTTCCGAGCTAGCGGGAGGTTTAGATACGCAGTATTTT
CASSELAGGLDTQYF
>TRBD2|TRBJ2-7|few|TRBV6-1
TGTGCCAGCAGTGTATCGGTAGCGGGTTTAGGCGAGCAGTACTTC
CASSVSVAGLGEQYF
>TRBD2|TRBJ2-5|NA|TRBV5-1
TGCGCCAGCAGCAAAACTAGCGCGAAAGAGACCCAGTACTTC
CASSKTSAKETQYF
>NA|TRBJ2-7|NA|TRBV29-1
TGCAGCGTTGGACGGGGCCTTAGCTCCTACGAGCAGTACTTC
CSVGRGLSSYEQYF
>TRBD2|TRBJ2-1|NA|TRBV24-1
TGTGCCACCAGTGATCCCGCCGGGGGGTTTGCCTACAATGAGCAGTTCTTC
CATSDPAGGFAYNEQFF
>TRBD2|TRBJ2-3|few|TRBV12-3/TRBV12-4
TGTGCCAGCAGTCGGACTAGAGCAGATACGCAGTATTTT
CASSRTRADTQYF
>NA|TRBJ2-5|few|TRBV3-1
TGTGCCAGCAGCCCGATAGCGGACCTCCAAGAGACCCAGTACTTC
CASSPIADLQETQYF
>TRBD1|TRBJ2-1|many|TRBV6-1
TGTGCCAGCAGATGGGGGACAGGGGGGAACTACTACAATGAGCAGTTCTTC
CASRWGTGGNYYNEQFF
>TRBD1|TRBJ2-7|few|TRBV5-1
TGCGCCAGCCAGGGGACAGGCAACTACGAGCAGTACTTC
CASQGTGNYEQYF
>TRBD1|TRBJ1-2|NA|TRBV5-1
TGCGCCAGCAGCTACGGACAGGGAGGTGATTATGGCTACACCTTC
CASSYGQGGDYGYTF
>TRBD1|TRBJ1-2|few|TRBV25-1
TGTGCCAGCAGTGAATGGACAGGGTATGGCTACACCTTC
CASSEWTGYGYTF
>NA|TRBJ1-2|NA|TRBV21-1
TGTGCCAGCAGCAAAGGCCAGGACAACAATGGCTACACCTTC
CASSKGQDNNGYTF
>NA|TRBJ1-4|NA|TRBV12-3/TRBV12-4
TGTGCCAGCGGAGATCGGGAACAACTGTTTTTT
CASGDREQLFF
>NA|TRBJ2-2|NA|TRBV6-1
TGTGCCAGCAGTGCCCGGGTTACCGGGGAGCTGTTTTTT
CASSARVTGELFF
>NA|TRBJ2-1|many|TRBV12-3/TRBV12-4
TGTGCCAGCAGTCCTAGTACCGGGGTCCCCGAGTTCTTC
CASSPSTGVPEFF
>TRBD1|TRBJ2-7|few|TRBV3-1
TGTGCCAGCAGCGCTCGACAGGGGAACTACGAGCAGTACTTC
CASSARQGNYEQYF
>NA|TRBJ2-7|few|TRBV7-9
TGTGCCAGCAGCCAACAGGCAACCTACGAGCAGTACTTC
CASSQQATYEQYF
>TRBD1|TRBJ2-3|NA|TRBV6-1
TGTGCCAGCTGGGCCCTACAGGGGGCAACAGATACGCAGTATTTT
CASWALQGATDTQYF